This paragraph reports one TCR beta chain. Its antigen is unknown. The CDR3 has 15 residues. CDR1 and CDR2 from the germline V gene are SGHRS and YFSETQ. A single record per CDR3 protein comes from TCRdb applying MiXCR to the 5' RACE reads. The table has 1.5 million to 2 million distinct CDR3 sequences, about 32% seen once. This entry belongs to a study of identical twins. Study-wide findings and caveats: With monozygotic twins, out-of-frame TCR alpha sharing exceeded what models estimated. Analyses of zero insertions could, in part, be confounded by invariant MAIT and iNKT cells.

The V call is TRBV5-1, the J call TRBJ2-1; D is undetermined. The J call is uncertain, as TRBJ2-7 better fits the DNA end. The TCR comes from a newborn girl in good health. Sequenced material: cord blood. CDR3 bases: TGCGCCAGCAGCTGGCAGGCCTACTCCTACAATGAGCAGTACTTC. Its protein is CASSWQAYSYNEQYF.